This TCR beta chain was recorded in a study of T-cell reconstitution after alpha-beta-depleted transplantation in children (dated by TCRdb to 2016 to 2017). Study-level background: The study quantitatively tracked T-cell immune reconstitution after TCRalphabeta/CD19-depleted allogeneic hematopoietic cell transplantation in children using TCR repertoire profiling.

The library relied on PCR. TCRdb shows the sequencer as Illumina HiSeq 2500. To normalize quantification of the TCRbeta repertoire, the TCR libraries were built with molecular barcoding that relied on unique molecular identifiers. TCRdb applied fastp at Q25 and MiXCR to the public reads, then kept only in-frame beta chains. Each record represents a unique CDR3 protein, reported with the most common genes and DNA among its rows. The sample table shows about 610,000 distinct CDR3 sequences, and under 12% are seen once. The ten largest clones take up 3.5% to 5% of the sample. This clonotype was counted many times. Its antigen is still unknown. It has no much larger one-base neighbor in the sample; base qualities were not kept. The CDR3 goes from the cysteine to the phenylalanine over 15 residues. The kept DNA is CDR3 alone, 45 bases in frame from the first base. Trimming costs V 6 bases and J 6 bases, and their ends lie 20 bases apart. CDR1 and CDR2 were assigned from the germline V gene as MDHEN and SYDVKM.

The chain is assembled from TRBV28 and TRBJ1-2; the D gene is possibly TRBD1, with 6 bases matching. Sequenced material: PBMCs from the stem cell graft donor, taken from the stem cell graft. This sequence was found in a human donor who donated a stem cell graft to a child with acute myeloid leukemia. The bases read TGTGCCAGCAGCCAACAAAGCCGGAACAGGGATGGCTACACCTTC. It translates to CASSQQSRNRDGYTF.